Following are 29 T cell receptor beta chains from one sample sequenced in a study of blood T cell repertoires in COVID-19. Libraries were prepared by immunoSEQ multiplex PCR; TCRdb keeps only in-frame clonotypes and omits some of them. The sample carries some 170,000 clones, 80% to 90% recorded once. Sample: PBMCs or T cells enriched from blood (not recorded which). Receptors originate from a man aged 45-65 years who had recovered from COVID-19.

V and J are TRBV5-8 and TRBJ2-4; D unclear. Germline CDR1 reads SGHTS; CDR2 reads YDEGEE. The CDR3 length is 16 residues. V lost 4 bases to trimming and J lost 0 bases, with 14 bases between them. The CDR3 protein is CASSLSSTVAKNIQYF. CDR3 DNA sequence: TGTGCCAGCAGCCTAAGCAGCACAGTAGCCAAAAACATTCAGTACTTC.

The V gene is TRBV21-1, the J gene TRBJ1-5. TRBV21-1 is a listed pseudogene. The CDR3 totals 15 residues. CDR3 sequence (DNA): TGTGCCAGCAGCAAAGAGGAGTATAGCAATCAGCCCCAGCATTTT. This codes for CASSKEEYSNQPQHF.

This chain connects TRBV30 to TRBJ1-5; D might be TRBD1 (5 bases). Germline V gives CDR1 GTSNPN, CDR2 SVGIG (reference sequence). The CDR3 has 15 amino acids. V lost 0 bases to trimming and J lost 2 bases, with 11 bases between them. CDR3 DNA sequence: TGTGCCTGGAGTGTTTGGGGCGGGGGCAATCAGCCCCAGCATTTT. This translates into CAWSVWGGGNQPQHF.

This chain uses TRBV2 with TRBJ1-5; 7 nucleotides line up with TRBD1. The CDR3 extends over 14 amino acids. J gave up 6 bases and V 6 bases, and 8 bases lay outside the gene matches. CDR1 and CDR2 from the germline V gene are SNHLY and FYNNEI. The CDR3: CASSPTGSAQPQHF. The CDR3 bases are TGTGCCAGCAGCCCGACAGGGAGCGCTCAGCCCCAGCATTTT.

This rearrangement joins TRBV24-1 to TRBJ2-2; D gene ambiguous. This CDR3 has 12 residues. The ends were cut back, 9 bases at V and 4 bases at J, with 8 bases in the middle. Germline values: CDR1 KGHDR, CDR2 SFDVKD. CDR3 bases: TGTGCCACCGCGAGTCCCACCGGGGAGCTGTTTTTT. Its protein is CATASPTGELFF.

The J gene is TRBJ1-5, the V gene TRBV5-1; tentatively, D is TRBD1 (5 bases). The CDR3 length is 15 residues. The germline gives CDR1 SGHRS, CDR2 YFSETQ. Trimming took 0 bases from V and 4 from J, leaving 11 bases between them. The CDR3 protein is CASSLAGGPNQPQHF. Written as DNA, the CDR3 is TGCGCCAGCAGCTTGGCCGGGGGACCAAATCAGCCCCAGCATTTT.

J is TRBJ1-2 and V is TRBV29-1; D remains unclear. Trimming pared 7 bases from V and 8 bases from J, leaving 14 bases between. CDR1 is SQVTM and CDR2 is ANQGSEA in the germline V gene. CDR3 length: 11 residues. The CDR3 DNA reads TGCAGCGCCGAGAGTCTTGTAGGCTACACCTTC. It codes for CSAESLVGYTF.

This chain links TRBV2 with TRBJ2-3; TRBD2 might be the D (6 bases). Germline CDR1 reads SNHLY; CDR2 reads FYNNEI. CDR3 length: 15 residues. The germline V and J ends were trimmed by 3 bases and 4 bases, with 14 bases remaining between them. The DNA for the CDR3 is TGTGCCAGCAGTGATCAGCTGGGGGGAGCAGATACGCAGTATTTT. Its protein is CASSDQLGGADTQYF.

This clone has more than one count but fewer than ten. This rearrangement joins TRBV5-8 to TRBJ1-2; no clear D. Germline assignment: CDR1 SGHTS and CDR2 YDEGEE. The germline V and J ends were trimmed by 0 bases and 4 bases, with 7 bases remaining between them. The CDR3 has 13 amino acids. The CDR3 is CASSLVGGYGYTF. CDR3 nucleotides: TGTGCCAGCAGCTTGGTTGGAGGCTATGGCTACACCTTC.

J is TRBJ2-5 and V is TRBV5-1, with TRBD1 identical over 7 bases. Per the germline V gene, CDR1 is SGHRS and CDR2 is YFSETQ. This CDR3 region has 15 residues. V trimming: 0 bases; J trimming: 4 bases; junction bases outside the gene matches: 6. CDR3 sequence reads: CASSLDGAGGETQYF. CDR3 bases: TGCGCCAGCAGCTTGGACGGAGCAGGGGGAGAGACCCAGTACTTC. Full variable domain (missing parts from reference TRBV5-1 and TRBJ2-5): KAGVTQTPRYLIKTRGQQVTLSCSPISGHRSVSWYQQTPGQGLQFLFEYFSETQRNKGNFPGRFSGRQFSNSRSEMNVSTLELGDSALYLCASSLDGAGGETQYFGPGTRLLVL.

This clone was detected a few times. This chain links TRBV27 with TRBJ1-6, with 10 bases fitting TRBD1. Germline lookup yields CDR1 MNHEY and CDR2 SMNVEV (reference sequence). J was trimmed by 6 bases and V by 3 bases; bases with no gene match: 2. The CDR3 spans 15 residues. As DNA, the CDR3 is TGTGCCAGCAGTTTCGGGACAGGGGCTAATTCACCCCTCCACTTT. This encodes CASSFGTGANSPLHF.

The chain is built from TRBV19 and TRBJ1-5; D might be TRBD1 (6 bases). Trimming took 3 bases from V and 4 from J, leaving 10 bases between them. Germline values: CDR1 LNHDA, CDR2 SQIVND (reference sequence). The CDR3 contains 14 residues. The DNA for the CDR3 is TGTGCCAGTAGTATGGGGGGGCCAAATCAGCCCCAGCATTTT. Amino acids: CASSMGGPNQPQHF.

The V call is TRBV19, the J call TRBJ2-5; 8 positions match TRBD1. With 4 bases clipped from V and 5 bases from J, the junction kept 9 bases outside the gene matches. The CDR3 runs 15 residues. From germline, CDR1 is LNHDA and CDR2 SQIVND (reference sequence). The CDR3 DNA sequence: TGTGCCAGTAGTACCCAGGGGGCCCCCAGTGAGACCCAGTACTTC. Translated, it gives CASSTQGAPSETQYF. Variable domain in full (rest from reference TRBV19 and TRBJ2-5): DGGITQSPKYLFRKEGQNVTLSCEQNLNHDAMYWYRQDPGQGLRLIYYSQIVNDFQKGDIAEGYSVSREKKESFPLTVTSAQKNPTAFYLCASSTQGAPSETQYFGPGTRLLVL.

This chain joins TRBV4-1 and TRBJ2-3, with 12 nucleotides matching TRBD2. This CDR3 has 19 amino acids. With 1 base clipped from V and 6 bases from J, the junction kept 14 bases outside the gene matches. Germline V gene sequence: CDR1 MGHRA, CDR2 YSYEKL. The CDR3 DNA sequence: TGCGCCAGCAGCCAAGGGAGCAGGCTAGCGGGGGGGCTGATCGATACGCAGTATTTT. It translates to CASSQGSRLAGGLIDTQYF.

The J gene is TRBJ1-5, the V gene TRBV10-1; D perhaps matches TRBD1 (5 bases). V lost 0 bases and J 4 bases, leaving 10 bases between the germline ends. The germline CDR1 and CDR2 sequences are WNHNN and SYGVQD (reference sequence). The CDR3 is 15 amino acids. The CDR3 here is CASSESGQNNQPQHF. The CDR3 nucleotides are TGCGCCAGCAGTGAGTCGGGGCAGAATAATCAGCCCCAGCATTTT.

The chain combines TRBV15 with TRBJ2-2, with TRBD1 as a possible D gene (5 bases). The CDR3 runs to 17 residues. V was trimmed by 0 bases and J by 4 bases, leaving 15 bases between them. The V gene's germline CDR1 is LNHNV and CDR2 YYDKDF (reference sequence). The CDR3 DNA follows: TGTGCCACCAGCAGAGATCGGCCAGGGTGGGGCACCGGGGAGCTGTTTTTT. Translation: CATSRDRPGWGTGELFF.

This clone was seen only a few times. This chain joins TRBV4-1 and TRBJ1-1; TRBD1 might be the D (5 bases). The CDR3 loop spans 17 amino acids. The V end lost 0 bases, the J end lost 3 bases, and 17 bases lay between the germline ends. The germline CDR1 and CDR2 sequences are MGHRA and YSYEKL. CDR3 amino acids: CASSQDLGVRADTEAFF. The CDR3 DNA reads TGCGCCAGCAGCCAAGATCTAGGAGTCAGGGCGGACACTGAAGCTTTCTTT.

V usage is TRBV6-5 and J usage is TRBJ1-2; D is undetermined. Germline V gene sequence: CDR1 MNHEY, CDR2 SVGAGI. CDR3 length: 13 residues. The germline V and J ends were trimmed by 6 bases and 2 bases, with 10 bases remaining between them. Here the CDR3 reads CASSTRSNYGYTF. CDR3 nucleotides: TGTGCCAGCAGCACCAGGTCGAACTATGGCTACACCTTC.

This clone was seen a few times. The chain has TRBV28 and TRBJ1-1; 8 bases match TRBD1. The CDR3 consists of 14 residues. Germline trimming cut 2 bases from V and 9 bases from J; bases unmatched to any gene: 8. Germline CDR1 reads MDHEN; CDR2 reads SYDVKM. The CDR3 sequence: CASSLQGALWKAFF. The DNA for the CDR3 is TGTGCCAGCAGTTTACAGGGGGCCCTCTGGAAAGCTTTCTTT.

V usage is TRBV29-1 and J usage is TRBJ2-5; weak D call: TRBD2 (6 bases). V lost 7 bases, J lost 5 bases, and 14 bases lay in between. From germline, CDR1 is SQVTM and CDR2 ANQGSEA. This CDR3 is 12 amino acids long. CDR3 loop: CSARLDWETQYF. The CDR3 region has the DNA TGCAGCGCCCGACTAGATTGGGAGACCCAGTACTTC.

This clone appeared once. The chain employs TRBV4-1 and TRBJ1-2; D might be TRBD1 (6 bases). CDR1 is MGHRA and CDR2 is YSYEKL in the germline V gene. The CDR3 is 15 residues long. Between the trimmed V and J ends, which lost 0 bases and 2 bases, there was a span of 10 bases. CDR3 in DNA: TGCGCCAGCAGCCAAGACCACGGACAGAACTATGGCTACACCTTC. This codes for CASSQDHGQNYGYTF.

The sample holds one count of this clone. J is TRBJ1-1 and V is TRBV5-5; possible D gene TRBD1, 5 bases. The germline V and J ends were trimmed by 1 base and 1 base, with 8 bases remaining between them. CDR1 and CDR2 from the germline V gene are SGHKS and YYEKEE (reference sequence). The CDR3 runs to 14 residues. Here the CDR3 DNA reads TGTGCCAGCAGCTTGAGCAGGGCGAACACTGAAGCTTTCTTT. Translation: CASSLSRANTEAFF.

V is TRBV7-8 and J is TRBJ2-5; 11 positions agree with TRBD2. Germline V CDR1 and CDR2: SGHVS, FQNEAQ. This CDR3 region has 15 residues. V trimming: 5 bases; J trimming: 5 bases; junction bases outside the gene matches: 7. In DNA form, the CDR3 reads TGTGCCAGCAGCGGTACTAGCGGGGGTCTTGAGACCCAGTACTTC. Encoded protein: CASSGTSGGLETQYF.

This chain links TRBV3-1 (or the pseudogene TRBV3-2) with TRBJ2-4, with 8 positions matching TRBD1. The V and J ends lost 1 base and 1 base, in that order; junction bases with no gene match: 6. Germline-derived CDR1 and CDR2 are LGHDT and YNNKEL (reference sequence). The CDR3 length is 17 residues. The CDR3 protein is CASSQGQGPVAKNIQYF. Here the CDR3 DNA reads TGTGCCAGCAGCCAAGGACAGGGGCCTGTGGCCAAAAACATTCAGTACTTC.

The chain is built from TRBV5-1 and TRBJ1-1, with a weak D call TRBD1 (5 bases). The V gene lost 4 bases and the J gene lost 4 bases, with 20 bases spanning the gap. CDR1 and CDR2 from the germline V gene are SGHRS and YFSETQ. CDR3 length: 16 amino acids. The CDR3 coding sequence is TGCGCCAGCAGCCAGGGCGCGTCAGGGTGGATCACTGAAGCTTTCTTT. This codes for CASSQGASGWITEAFF. The whole variable domain, filled in from reference TRBV5-1 and TRBJ1-1, reads KAGVTQTPRYLIKTRGQQVTLSCSPISGHRSVSWYQQTPGQGLQFLFEYFSETQRNKGNFPGRFSGRQFSNSRSEMNVSTLELGDSALYLCASSQGASGWITEAFFGQGTRLTVV.

This clone was seen ten or more times. The chain links TRBV19 to TRBJ1-6; D gene ambiguous. The V end lost 5 bases, the J end lost 4 bases, and 9 bases lay between the germline ends. This CDR3 contains 14 residues. Germline V gene lookup returns CDR1 LNHDA and CDR2 SQIVND (reference sequence). The CDR3 sequence is CASSSTGYNSPLHF. The CDR3 nucleotides read TGTGCCAGTAGTTCGACGGGATATAATTCACCCCTCCACTTT.

The V gene is TRBV6-4, the J gene TRBJ2-2; tentatively, D is TRBD2 (6 bases). Trimming shortened V by 3 bases and J by 1 base, and 9 bases separated the two germline ends. Germline values: CDR1 MRHNA, CDR2 SNTAGT. CDR3 length: 15 residues. The CDR3 nucleotides read TGTGCCAGCAGTGAAAATAGCGGGAACACCGGGGAGCTGTTTTTT. Translating gives CASSENSGNTGELFF.

V is TRBV20-1 and J is TRBJ2-2; D gene ambiguous. In germline, CDR1 is DFQATT, CDR2 SNEGSKA (reference sequence). Between the trimmed V and J ends, which lost 3 bases and 5 bases, there was a span of 13 bases. CDR3 length: 14 residues. The CDR3 spells CSASIGSRTGELFF. In DNA, the CDR3 is TGCAGTGCTAGTATTGGAAGCAGGACCGGGGAGCTGTTTTTT.

The V and J genes are TRBV9 and TRBJ2-7; D not resolved. The CDR3 is 13 residues long. Deletions cut 0 bases from V and 3 bases from J, with 7 bases between. In germline, CDR1 is SGDLS, CDR2 YYNGEE. The CDR3 DNA reads TGTGCCAGCAGCGTAGCCCACGGCTACGAGCAGTACTTC. Translating it yields CASSVAHGYEQYF.